This entry features one T cell receptor (beta chain) sequence. CDR3 length equals 15 residues. Germline V lookup: CDR1 SGHRS, CDR2 YFSETQ. V trimming: 4 bases; J trimming: 5 bases; junction bases outside the gene matches: 5. This sample stems from a study of shared clonotypes between healthy human individuals. Clones were read by immunoSEQ multiplex PCR, and TCRdb kept only the in-frame ones, dropping some. The sample has hundreds of thousands of clones, around 75% seen once. The specimen was PBMCs. The chain uses TRBV5-1 and TRBJ2-5, with TRBD2 matching over 13 bases. The TCR sequence derives from a woman between 35 and 50 years old in good health. Some clones in this sample may be carry-over from other donors' samples. As DNA, the CDR3 is TGCGCCAGCAGCCCGGGACTAGCGGGACACGAGACCCAGTACTTC. This gives the protein CASSPGLAGHETQYF.